A single sample is the source of the 18 T cell receptor beta chains below, sequenced in a study of blood T cell repertoires in COVID-19. The assay was immunoSEQ multiplex PCR, and TCRdb's table has in-frame clones only and misses some. Seen here are some 340,000 clones, about four fifths observed once, and the top ten hold less than 6%. The source material was PBMCs or T cells enriched from blood (not recorded which). Receptors originate from a woman between 45 and 65 years old who had recovered from COVID-19.

This chain connects TRBV18 to TRBJ1-2, with D perhaps TRBD1 (5 bases). The germline V gene encodes CDR1 KGHSH and CDR2 LQKENI. Trimming took off 0 bases at V and 8 bases at J, with 13 bases between the two ends. The CDR3 contains 14 residues. The CDR3, as DNA: TGTGCCAGCTCACCACCGGGAGGGGCAGGCGGCTACACCTTC. It specifies CASSPPGGAGGYTF.

The J gene is TRBJ1-6, the V gene TRBV19, with TRBD1 matching over 10 bases. Trimming took 4 bases from V and 5 from J; bases not matched to a gene: 2. In germline, CDR1 is LNHDA, CDR2 SQIVND (reference sequence). The CDR3 has 15 amino acids. DNA of the CDR3: TGTGCCAGTAGTAACGGACAGGGGGATAATTCACCCCTCCACTTT. It codes for CASSNGQGDNSPLHF.

The chain links TRBV11-3 to TRBJ2-3, with 8 bases lining up with TRBD2. The ends lost 1 base at V and 2 bases at J; junction bases unmatched: 5. Germline values: CDR1 SGHNT, CDR2 YENEEA. The CDR3 is 16 residues long. CDR3 region: CASSLGPGGVTDTQYF. The CDR3 nucleotides are TGTGCCAGCAGCTTAGGACCGGGGGGGGTCACAGATACGCAGTATTTT.

This clone has a single count. The chain combines TRBV9 with TRBJ1-1; D is unresolved. The CDR3 loop spans 15 amino acids. Germline loops: CDR1 SGDLS, CDR2 YYNGEE. Trimming removed 1 base from V and 0 bases from J, with 10 bases in between. CDR3 bases: TGTGCCAGCAGCGTATTTGAGAATCTGAACACTGAAGCTTTCTTT. As protein: CASSVFENLNTEAFF.

This clone was recorded a few times. The rearrangement joins TRBV19 to TRBJ1-3; possible D gene TRBD1, 5 bases. The V and J ends lost 5 bases and 3 bases respectively, with 11 bases between them. CDR3 length equals 14 residues. Germline CDR1 LNHDA, CDR2 SQIVND (reference sequence). CDR3 nucleotide sequence: TGTGCCAGTAGTTCCCGGGACTTTGGAAACACCATATATTTT. Protein sequence: CASSSRDFGNTIYF.

The chain carries TRBV15 and TRBJ2-4; 8 positions match TRBD2. Germline CDR1 and CDR2: LNHNV and YYDKDF (reference sequence). This CDR3 spans 14 amino acids. V lost 7 bases and J lost 6; bases outside the gene matches: 8. The chain's CDR3 is CATTIGRGGNIQYF. The DNA for the CDR3 is TGTGCCACCACCATAGGCCGGGGGGGAAACATTCAGTACTTC.

This chain connects TRBV3-1 (or the pseudogene TRBV3-2) to TRBJ2-2; D unresolved. The CDR3 extends over 14 amino acids. Between the trimmed V and J ends, which lost 1 base and 0 bases, there was a span of 3 bases. Per germline, CDR1 LGHDT and CDR2 YNNKEL (reference sequence). CDR3 protein: CASSQAPNTGELFF. In DNA form, the CDR3 reads TGTGCCAGCAGCCAAGCTCCGAACACCGGGGAGCTGTTTTTT.

The J gene is TRBJ2-3, the V gene TRBV4-1; unclear D gene. V dropped 0 bases and J dropped 4 bases, with 5 bases sitting between them. The CDR3 runs 13 residues. Germline V gives CDR1 MGHRA, CDR2 YSYEKL. The CDR3, as DNA: TGCGCCAGCAGCCAAGATGGGCCAGATACGCAGTATTTT. Protein: CASSQDGPDTQYF.

This chain uses TRBV9 with TRBJ1-2; weak D call: TRBD1 (5 bases). The ends were cut back, 5 bases at V and 11 bases at J, with 25 bases in the middle. This CDR3 comprises 15 residues. Per germline, CDR1 SGDLS and CDR2 YYNGEE. DNA of the CDR3: TGTGCCAGCAGTCCCCAAACAGGAATCCTAGTTCGATACACCTTC. Protein sequence: CASSPQTGILVRYTF.

The rearrangement uses TRBV4-1 and TRBJ1-2; 12 bases are shared with TRBD1. Looked up from germline, CDR1 is MGHRA and CDR2 is YSYEKL. CDR3 length: 16 residues. V lost 3 bases to trimming and J lost 8 bases; unmatched junction nucleotides: 10. Here the CDR3 reads CASSQIPGQGAWGYTF. The DNA of the CDR3 is TGCGCCAGCAGCCAGATTCCGGGACAGGGGGCGTGGGGCTACACCTTC.

The chain's CDR3 is CSVERGLNTEAFF. DNA of the CDR3: TGCAGCGTTGAAAGAGGGCTGAACACTGAAGCTTTCTTT. The genes are TRBV29-1 and TRBJ1-1, with unresolved D. Trimming stripped 2 bases from V and 0 bases from J, with 7 bases between. The germline V gene encodes CDR1 SQVTM and CDR2 ANQGSEA. This CDR3 region has 13 residues.

The rearrangement uses TRBV18 and TRBJ2-7, with 10 bases identical to TRBD2. The CDR3 is 16 amino acids. Germline V gives CDR1 KGHSH, CDR2 LQKENI. The trim removed 3 bases at V and 6 bases at J, leaving 11 bases unmatched. For the CDR3, the DNA is TGTGCCAGCTCACCCCTAGCGGGGGCTGACTTAGCCGAGCAGTACTTC. Residues: CASSPLAGADLAEQYF.

The genes are TRBV28 and TRBJ2-5, with D possibly matching TRBD2 (5 bases). The germline V gene encodes CDR1 MDHEN and CDR2 SYDVKM. Trimming took off 5 bases at V and 3 bases at J, with 22 bases between the two ends. The CDR3 is 17 residues long. The CDR3 coding sequence is TGTGCCAGCAGTAACCCTGCGGGCAGGCCCCAGGAAGAGACCCAGTACTTC. This gives the protein CASSNPAGRPQEETQYF.

This chain connects TRBV21-1 to TRBJ1-4. TRBV21-1 is designated a pseudogene. The CDR3 consists of 12 residues. The CDR3 nucleotides are TGTGCCAGCAGCAAAAAGCCCGAAAAACTGTTTTTT. The encoded protein is CASSKKPEKLFF.

This chain uses TRBV7-9 with TRBJ1-1, with TRBD1 matching over 11 bases. V shed 3 bases and J 4 bases; nucleotides not matched to a gene: 7. The CDR3 spans 16 residues. Germline V gene lookup returns CDR1 SEHNR and CDR2 FQNEAQ (reference sequence). The CDR3 sequence: CASSFGQGARGTEAFF. DNA of the CDR3: TGTGCCAGCAGCTTTGGACAGGGGGCGCGGGGCACTGAAGCTTTCTTT.

This sequence joins TRBV7-3 and TRBJ2-6; TRBD2 might be the D (5 bases). V was trimmed by 5 bases and J by 3 bases, leaving 17 bases between them. The CDR3 is 17 amino acids. Germline V gives CDR1 SGHTA, CDR2 FQGTGA. The CDR3 protein is CASSRRRGPFGANVLTF. The CDR3, as DNA: TGTGCCAGCAGCCGACGACGGGGTCCTTTTGGGGCCAACGTCCTGACTTTC. The entire variable domain, with the rest obtained from reference TRBV7-3 and TRBJ2-6, is as follows: GAGVSQTPSNKVTEKGKYVELRCDPISGHTALYWYRQSLGQGPEFLIYFQGTGAADDSGLPNDRFFAVRPEGSVSTLKIQRTERGDSAVYLCASSRRRGPFGANVLTFGAGSRLTVL.

The gene calls are TRBV4-3 and TRBJ2-3; 11 bases line up with TRBD2. CDR1 is LGHNA, CDR2 YSLEER, per germline. The CDR3 totals 16 residues. Trimming removed 4 bases from V and 0 bases from J; junction bases left unmatched: 3. CDR3 coding DNA: TGCGCCAGCAGCCGACGGACTAGCGGGAGCACAGATACGCAGTATTTT. Its translation: CASSRRTSGSTDTQYF.

CDR3 in amino acids: CASSPGTGSYEQYF. The CDR3 region has the DNA TGTGCCAGCAGCCCCGGGACAGGTAGCTACGAGCAGTACTTC. The chain carries TRBV7-8 and TRBJ2-7, with TRBD1 matching 8 bases. Germline V CDR1 and CDR2: SGHVS, FQNEAQ. This CDR3 contains 14 residues. V dropped 5 bases and J dropped 3; count of bases not matched to a gene: 6.